The T cell receptor beta chain under discussion was sequenced for a study of blood T cell repertoires in COVID-19. The overall study: COVID-19 samples, acute and convalescent, were from the United States, Italy and Spain. The analysed material was cDNA or gDNA that came from T cells, B-cell-depleted T cells, or PBMCs.

The germline V gene has CDR1 MDHEN and CDR2 SYDVKM. The CDR3 is made up of 11 amino acids. Source study methods: Amplification with reference gene primers provided the estimates of nucleated cell counts. Produced via immunoSEQ multiplex PCR; TCRdb's table is partial and in-frame only. Clone size and the V and J calls come from that table; the DNA yielded D and trimming. The table has approximately 93,000 clones, around 87% seen once; the top ten hold 0.85% to 1.2%. Comments on this clone: Sequence at one end of the junction differs from germline and may be a read error.

This clonotype was obtained from a human donor in a cohort sampled during active COVID-19. Sequenced material: peripheral blood. The chain combines TRBV28 with TRBJ1-1, with D possibly TRBD1 on 5 matching bases. The CDR3 loop reads CASSSNRRVDF. CDR3 DNA: TGTGCCAGCAGTTCTAACAGGAGAGTAGACTTT.